Below, one TCR beta chain is given with its context. Its antigen is not identified. This specimen comes from a study of blood T cells in healthy people across ages. Study-wide points: Measured against age, TCR beta diversity per million T cells decreased in a roughly linear manner.

Collection of 8.5 to 10 milliliters of peripheral blood was performed for each donor. The use of a sample-barcoded 5' primer and a J-beta primer mix characterized a second PCR of 7 to 11 cycles. Each cDNA molecule was tagged by a template-switch adaptor that had 12 random nucleotides. Samples each returned at least 3 million CDR3-containing paired-end reads. Using its own MiXCR run on the 5' RACE reads, TCRdb lists one record per CDR3 protein. This sample has 1,100,000 or so distinct CDR3 sequences; under 45% occur once, and the top ten carry under 20%. This CDR3 region has 16 residues. V lost 5 bases, J lost 1 base, and 8 bases stayed unmatched. Germline CDR1 SEHNR, CDR2 FQNEAQ (reference sequence).

This sequence originates from a woman between 55 and 75 years old in good health. This chain connects TRBV7-9 to TRBJ1-3, with 7 positions matching TRBD1. The sample was blood. The DNA for the CDR3 is TGTGCCAGCAGCACGAACGACAGGGAGTCTGGAAACACCATATATTTT. Translation: CASSTNDRESGNTIYF.